This TCR beta chain was identified in a study of technical replicates of blood from a handful of donors (dated by TCRdb to 2017 to 2019). Trimming accounts for 2 bases at V and 8 bases at J, while the number of junction bases matched to no gene is 9. Per the germline V gene, MGHRA is the CDR1 and YSYEKL is the CDR2. The CDR3 starts with the cysteine, ends with the phenylalanine, and has 17 residues. The only DNA kept is the CDR3, 51 bases in frame from the first base. Note on this clone: It has no known antigen specificity. No base quality information exists; no much larger clone differs at one position.

The library was made by the immunoSEQ multiplex PCR assay. In TCRdb, the immuneACCESS table is reduced to in-frame sequences with V and J assigned. These tables do not hold every clone; where another copy was compared, an unresolved V gene accounts for under half, and the others remain unexplained. This sample has about 100,000 clones in its table, and about 94% of those were observed once. Roughly 0.26% of the sample comes from the top ten. Rearrangement joined TRBV4-1 to TRBJ2-1, with 13 bases in between that match TRBD2. The TCR originated in a human donor in good health. The source material was T cells isolated from PBMCs. DNA sequence: TGCGCCAGCAGCCAATCGCTGACTAGCGGGGGGTGGGATGAGCAGTTCTTC. This yields the protein CASSQSLTSGGWDEQFF.